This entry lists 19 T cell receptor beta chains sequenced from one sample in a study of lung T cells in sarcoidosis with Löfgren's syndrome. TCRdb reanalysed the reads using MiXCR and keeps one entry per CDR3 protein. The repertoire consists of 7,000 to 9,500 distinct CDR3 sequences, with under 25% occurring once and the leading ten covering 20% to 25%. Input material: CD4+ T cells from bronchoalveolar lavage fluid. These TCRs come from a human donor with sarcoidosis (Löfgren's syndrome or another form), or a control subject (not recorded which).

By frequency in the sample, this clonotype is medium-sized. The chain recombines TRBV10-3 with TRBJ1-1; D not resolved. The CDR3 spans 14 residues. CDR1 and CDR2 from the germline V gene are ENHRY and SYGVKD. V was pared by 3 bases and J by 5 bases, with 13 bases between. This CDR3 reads CAISDIGVGTEAFF. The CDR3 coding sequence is TGTGCCATCAGTGACATCGGCGTTGGAACTGAAGCTTTCTTT.

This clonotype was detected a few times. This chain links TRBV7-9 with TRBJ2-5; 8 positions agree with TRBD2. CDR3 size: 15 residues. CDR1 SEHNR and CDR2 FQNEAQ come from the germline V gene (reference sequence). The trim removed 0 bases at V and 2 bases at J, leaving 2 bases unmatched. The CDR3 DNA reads TGTGCCAGCAGCTTAGCGTCGGGGGGGCAAGAGACCCAGTACTTC. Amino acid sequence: CASSLASGGQETQYF.

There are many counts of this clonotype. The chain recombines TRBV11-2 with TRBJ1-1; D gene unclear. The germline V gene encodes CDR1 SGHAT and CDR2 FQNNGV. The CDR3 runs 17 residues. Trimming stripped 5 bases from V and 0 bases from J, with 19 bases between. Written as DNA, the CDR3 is TGTGCCAGCAGCCAAAGGAATTGGCGAGTCATGAACACTGAAGCTTTCTTT. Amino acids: CASSQRNWRVMNTEAFF.

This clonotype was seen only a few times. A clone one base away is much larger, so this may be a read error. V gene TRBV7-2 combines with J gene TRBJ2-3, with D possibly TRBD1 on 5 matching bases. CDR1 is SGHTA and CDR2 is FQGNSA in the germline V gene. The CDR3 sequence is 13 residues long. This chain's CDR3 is CASSFVATGTQYF. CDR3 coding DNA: TGTGCCAGCAGCTTCGTCGCCACAGGTACGCAGTATTTT. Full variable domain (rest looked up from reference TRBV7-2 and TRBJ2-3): GAGVSQSPSNKVTEKGKDVELRCDPISGHTALYWYRQSLGQGLEFLIYFQGNSAPDKSGLPSDRFSAERTGGSVSTLTIQRTQQEDSAVYLCASSFVATGTQYFGPGTRLTVL.

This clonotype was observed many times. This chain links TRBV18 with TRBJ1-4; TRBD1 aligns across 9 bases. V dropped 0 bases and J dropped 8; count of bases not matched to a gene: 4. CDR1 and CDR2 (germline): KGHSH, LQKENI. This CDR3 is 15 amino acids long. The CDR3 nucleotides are TGTGCCAGCTCACCACCGGGACAGGGCGGCGAAAAACTGTTTTTT. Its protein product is CASSPPGQGGEKLFF.

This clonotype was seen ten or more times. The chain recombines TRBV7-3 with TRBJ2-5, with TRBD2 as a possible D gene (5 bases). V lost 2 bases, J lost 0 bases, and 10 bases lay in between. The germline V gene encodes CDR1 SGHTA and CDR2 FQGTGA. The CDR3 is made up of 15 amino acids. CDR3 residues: CASSLRPGNQETQYF. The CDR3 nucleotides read TGTGCCAGCAGCTTACGTCCGGGGAACCAAGAGACCCAGTACTTC.

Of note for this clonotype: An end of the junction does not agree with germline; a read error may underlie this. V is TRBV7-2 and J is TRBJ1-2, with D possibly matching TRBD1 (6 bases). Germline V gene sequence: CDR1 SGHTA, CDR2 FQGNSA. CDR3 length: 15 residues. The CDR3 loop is CVSSVSLTGNYGYTF. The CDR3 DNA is TGTGTCAGCAGCGTATCGCTCACAGGGAACTATGGCTACACCTTT.

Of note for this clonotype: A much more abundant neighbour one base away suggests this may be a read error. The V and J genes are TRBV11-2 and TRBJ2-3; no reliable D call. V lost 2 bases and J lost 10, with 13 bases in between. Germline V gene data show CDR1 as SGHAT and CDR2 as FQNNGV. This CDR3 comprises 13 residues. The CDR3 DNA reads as TGTGCCAGCAGCTTATCGATAGCCGATGCGCAGTATTTT. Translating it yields CASSLSIADAQYF.

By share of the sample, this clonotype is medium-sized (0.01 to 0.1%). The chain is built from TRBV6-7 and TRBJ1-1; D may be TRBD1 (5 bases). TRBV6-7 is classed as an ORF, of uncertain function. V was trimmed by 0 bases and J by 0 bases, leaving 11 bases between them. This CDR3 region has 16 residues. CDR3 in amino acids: CASSYSASGLNTEAFF. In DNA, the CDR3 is TGTGCCAGCAGTTACTCGGCATCAGGGCTGAACACTGAAGCTTTCTTT.

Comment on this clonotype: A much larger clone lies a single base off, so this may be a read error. CDR3 amino acids: CTSSQVSSTGELFF. CDR3 sequence (DNA): TGTACCAGCAGCCAAGTGTCGAGCACCGGGGAGCTGTTTTTT. This chain links TRBV4-2 with TRBJ2-2; D gene unclear. This CDR3 comprises 14 residues. Germline V gene data show CDR1 as LGHNA and CDR2 as YNFKEQ.

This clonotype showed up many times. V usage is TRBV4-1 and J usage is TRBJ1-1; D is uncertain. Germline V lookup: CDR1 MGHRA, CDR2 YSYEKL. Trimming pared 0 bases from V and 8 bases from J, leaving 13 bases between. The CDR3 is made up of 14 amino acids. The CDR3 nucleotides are TGCGCCAGCAGCCAAGATCCCCGGGCGGGGGAAGCTTTCTTT. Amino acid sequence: CASSQDPRAGEAFF.

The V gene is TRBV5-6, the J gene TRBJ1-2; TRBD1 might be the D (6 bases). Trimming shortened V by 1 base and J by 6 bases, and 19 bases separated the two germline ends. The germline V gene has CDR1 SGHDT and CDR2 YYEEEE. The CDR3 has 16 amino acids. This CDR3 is CASSLKRDKGMHGYTF. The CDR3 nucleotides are TGTGCCAGCAGCTTGAAGAGGGACAAGGGAATGCATGGCTACACCTTC. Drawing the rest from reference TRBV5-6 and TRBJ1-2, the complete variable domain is DAGVTQSPTHLIKTRGQQVTLRCSPKSGHDTVSWYQQALGQGPQFIFQYYEEEERQRGNFPDRFSGHQFPNYSSELNVNALLLGDSALYLCASSLKRDKGMHGYTFGSGTRLTVV.

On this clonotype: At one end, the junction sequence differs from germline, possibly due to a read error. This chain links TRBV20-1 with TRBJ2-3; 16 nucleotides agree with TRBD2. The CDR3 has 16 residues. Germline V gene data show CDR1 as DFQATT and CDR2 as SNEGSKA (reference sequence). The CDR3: CSADGTSGGATGTQYF. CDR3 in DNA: TGCAGTGCGGATGGGACTAGCGGGGGGGCTACAGGTACGCAGTATTTT.

CDR3 sequence (DNA): TGTGCCAGCAGCACCACAGGGGGCGGTCAGCCCCAGCATTTT. Protein product: CASSTTGGGQPQHF. The chain has TRBV12-3 or TRBV12-4 and TRBJ1-5; 9 bases match TRBD1. This CDR3 contains 14 residues. With 6 bases clipped from V and 6 bases from J, the junction kept 6 bases outside the gene matches.

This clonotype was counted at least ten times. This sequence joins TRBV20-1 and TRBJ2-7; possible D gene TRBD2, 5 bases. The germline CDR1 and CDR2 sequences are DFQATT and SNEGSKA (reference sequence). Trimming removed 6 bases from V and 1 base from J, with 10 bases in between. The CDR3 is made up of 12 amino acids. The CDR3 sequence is CSARTDSYEQYF. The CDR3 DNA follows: TGCAGTGCCCGGACTGATTCCTACGAGCAGTACTTC.

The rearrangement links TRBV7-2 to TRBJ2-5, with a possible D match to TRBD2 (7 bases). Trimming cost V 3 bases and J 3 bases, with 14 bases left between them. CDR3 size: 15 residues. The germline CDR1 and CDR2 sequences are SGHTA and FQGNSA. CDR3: CASSFIAGAEETQYF. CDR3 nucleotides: TGTGCCAGCAGCTTTATTGCGGGGGCAGAAGAGACCCAGTACTTC.

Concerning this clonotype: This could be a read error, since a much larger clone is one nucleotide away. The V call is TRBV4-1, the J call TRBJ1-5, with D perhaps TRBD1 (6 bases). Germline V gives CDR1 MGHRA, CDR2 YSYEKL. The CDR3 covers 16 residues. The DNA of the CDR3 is TGCGCCAGCAGCCCCATACCACAGGGTAACAATCAGCCCCAGCGTTTT. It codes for CASSPIPQGNNQPQRF.

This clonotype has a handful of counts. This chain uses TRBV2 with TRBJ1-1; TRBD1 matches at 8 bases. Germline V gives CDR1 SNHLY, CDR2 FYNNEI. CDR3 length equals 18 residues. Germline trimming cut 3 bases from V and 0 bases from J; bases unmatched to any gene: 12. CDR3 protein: CASSERRIPGGLNTEAFF. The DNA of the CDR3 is TGTGCCAGCAGTGAGCGCCGCATCCCAGGGGGCTTGAACACTGAAGCTTTCTTT.

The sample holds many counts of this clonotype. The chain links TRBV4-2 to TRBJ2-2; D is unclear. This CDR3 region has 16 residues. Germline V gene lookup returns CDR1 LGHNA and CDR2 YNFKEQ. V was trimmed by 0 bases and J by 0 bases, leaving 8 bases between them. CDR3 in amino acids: CASSQDRGSNTGELFF. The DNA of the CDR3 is TGTGCCAGCAGCCAAGATAGAGGATCGAACACCGGGGAGCTGTTTTTT.